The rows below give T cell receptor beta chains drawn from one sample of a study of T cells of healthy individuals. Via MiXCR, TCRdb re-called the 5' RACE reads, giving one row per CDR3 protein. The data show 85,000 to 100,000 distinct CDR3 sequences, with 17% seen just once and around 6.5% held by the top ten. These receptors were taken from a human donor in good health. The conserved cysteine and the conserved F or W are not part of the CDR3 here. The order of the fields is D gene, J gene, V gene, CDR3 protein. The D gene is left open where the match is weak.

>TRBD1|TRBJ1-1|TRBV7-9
ASSLGGQGAI
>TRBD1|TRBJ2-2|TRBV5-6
ASSFPGTGNTGELF
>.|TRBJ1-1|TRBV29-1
SVLDSLMNTEAF
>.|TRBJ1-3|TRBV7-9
ASSPDGSSGNTIY
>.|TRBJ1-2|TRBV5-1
ASSHRFGRSYGYT
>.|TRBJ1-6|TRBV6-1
ASSVNWDSPLH
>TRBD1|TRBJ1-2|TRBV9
ASSVGGQGGYT
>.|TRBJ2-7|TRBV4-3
ASSQGPRSYEQY
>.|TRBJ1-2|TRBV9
ASSPFNDYGYT
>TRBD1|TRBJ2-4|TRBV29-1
SAISGTAKNIQY
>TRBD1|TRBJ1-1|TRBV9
ASGDLTGTGAEAF
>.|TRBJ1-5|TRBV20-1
SASRGPNQPQH
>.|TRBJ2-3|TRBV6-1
ASSGSTDTQY
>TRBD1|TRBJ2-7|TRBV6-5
ASSYGTGPSSYEQY
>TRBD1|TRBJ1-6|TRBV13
ASSHPGTAFHSYNSPLH
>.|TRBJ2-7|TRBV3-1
ASSQVRRGEQY
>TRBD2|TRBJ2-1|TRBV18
ASSPPGAGVSYNEQF
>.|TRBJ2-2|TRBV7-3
ASSLTGGGLPLGELF
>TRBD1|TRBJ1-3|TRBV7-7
ASSLMEGQGENTIY
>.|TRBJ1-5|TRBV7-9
ASSATAGQPQH
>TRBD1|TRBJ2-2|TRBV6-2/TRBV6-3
ASNFRDRGPTDTGELF
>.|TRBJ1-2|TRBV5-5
ASSFAGNNYGYT
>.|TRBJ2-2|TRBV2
ASRGALNTGELF